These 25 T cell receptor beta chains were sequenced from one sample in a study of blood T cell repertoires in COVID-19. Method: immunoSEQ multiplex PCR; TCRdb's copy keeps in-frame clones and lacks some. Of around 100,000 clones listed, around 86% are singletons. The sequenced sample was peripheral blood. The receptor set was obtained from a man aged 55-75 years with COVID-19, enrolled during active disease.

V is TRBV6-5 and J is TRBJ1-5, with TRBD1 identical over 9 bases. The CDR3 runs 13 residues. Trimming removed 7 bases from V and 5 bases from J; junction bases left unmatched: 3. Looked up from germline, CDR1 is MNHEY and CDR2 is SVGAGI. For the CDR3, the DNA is TGTGCCAGCACAACAGGGGGCTATCAGCCCCAGCATTTT. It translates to CASTTGGYQPQHF.

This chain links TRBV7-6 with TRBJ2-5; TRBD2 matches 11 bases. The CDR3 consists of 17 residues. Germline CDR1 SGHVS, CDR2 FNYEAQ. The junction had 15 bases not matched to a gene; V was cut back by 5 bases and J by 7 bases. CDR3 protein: CASSPPRASGRYGTQYF. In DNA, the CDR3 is TGTGCCAGCAGCCCCCCGAGGGCTAGCGGGAGGTATGGGACCCAGTACTTC.

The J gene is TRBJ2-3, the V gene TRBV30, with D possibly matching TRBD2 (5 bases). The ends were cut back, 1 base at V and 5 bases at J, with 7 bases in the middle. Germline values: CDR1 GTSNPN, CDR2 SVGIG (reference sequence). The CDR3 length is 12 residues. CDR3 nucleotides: TGTGCCTGGAGTGCCGGACTAGATACGCAGTATTTT. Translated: CAWSAGLDTQYF.

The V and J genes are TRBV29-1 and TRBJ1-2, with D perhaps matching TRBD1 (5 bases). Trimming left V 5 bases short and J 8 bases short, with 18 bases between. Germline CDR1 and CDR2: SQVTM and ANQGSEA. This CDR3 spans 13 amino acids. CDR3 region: CSVNLGQSWGYTF. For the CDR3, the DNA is TGCAGCGTTAATTTGGGGCAATCGTGGGGCTACACCTTC.

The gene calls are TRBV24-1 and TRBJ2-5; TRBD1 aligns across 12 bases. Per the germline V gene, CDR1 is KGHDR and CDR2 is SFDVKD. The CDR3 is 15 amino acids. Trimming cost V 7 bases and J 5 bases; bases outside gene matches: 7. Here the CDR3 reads CATRGTGGPGETQYF. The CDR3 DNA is TGTGCCACCAGGGGGACAGGGGGCCCCGGGGAGACCCAGTACTTC.

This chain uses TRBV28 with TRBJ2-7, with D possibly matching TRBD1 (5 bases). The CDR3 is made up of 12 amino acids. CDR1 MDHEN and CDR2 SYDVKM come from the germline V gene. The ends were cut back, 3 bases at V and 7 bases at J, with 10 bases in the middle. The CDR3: CASSLPGYEQYF. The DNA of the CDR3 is TGTGCCAGCAGTTTGCCAGGGTATGAGCAGTACTTC.

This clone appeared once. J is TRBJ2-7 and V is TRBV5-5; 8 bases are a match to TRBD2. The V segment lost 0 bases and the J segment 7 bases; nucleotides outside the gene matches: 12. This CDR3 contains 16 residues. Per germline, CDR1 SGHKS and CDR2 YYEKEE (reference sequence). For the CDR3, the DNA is TGTGCCAGCAGCTTGGAGTTCCTAGCGGGCGGGCTGGAGCAGTACTTC. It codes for CASSLEFLAGGLEQYF.

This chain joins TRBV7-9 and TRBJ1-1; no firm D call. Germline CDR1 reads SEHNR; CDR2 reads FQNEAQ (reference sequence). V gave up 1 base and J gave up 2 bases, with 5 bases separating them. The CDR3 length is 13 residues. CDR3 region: CASSLDTNTEAFF. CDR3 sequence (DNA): TGTGCCAGCAGCTTAGACACCAACACTGAAGCTTTCTTT. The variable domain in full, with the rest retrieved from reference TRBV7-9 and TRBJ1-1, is DTGVSQNPRHKITKRGQNVTFRCDPISEHNRLYWYRQTLGQGPEFLTYFQNEAQLEKSRLLSDRFSAERPKGSFSTLEIQRTEQGDSAMYLCASSLDTNTEAFFGQGTRLTVV.

CDR3 in amino acids: CASSARQGAPANSPLHF. CDR3 nucleotide sequence: TGTGCCAGTAGTGCCCGACAGGGGGCACCGGCTAATTCACCCCTCCACTTT. V gene TRBV19 combines with J gene TRBJ1-6; TRBD1 matches 10 bases. The V gene's germline CDR1 is LNHDA and CDR2 SQIVND (reference sequence). The junction had 10 bases not matched to a gene; V was cut back by 5 bases and J by 6 bases. CDR3 length equals 17 residues.

The CDR3 protein is CASSLDRGPYNEQFF. The CDR3 coding sequence is TGTGCCAGCAGCCTCGACAGGGGGCCTTACAATGAGCAGTTCTTC. V and J are TRBV2 and TRBJ2-1, with 10 positions matching TRBD1. CDR3 length: 15 residues. Germline assignment: CDR1 SNHLY and CDR2 FYNNEI. Trimming at V came to 6 bases and at J to 4 bases, leaving 6 bases not matched to a gene.

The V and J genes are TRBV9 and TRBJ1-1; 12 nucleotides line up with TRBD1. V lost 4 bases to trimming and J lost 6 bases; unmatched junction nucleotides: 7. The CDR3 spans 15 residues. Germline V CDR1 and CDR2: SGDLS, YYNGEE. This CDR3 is CASSLGTGGLAEAFF. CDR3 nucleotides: TGTGCCAGCAGCCTCGGGACAGGGGGCTTAGCTGAAGCTTTCTTT.

CDR3 amino acids: CASSLARTSGRSEQFF. CDR3 DNA: TGCGCCAGCAGCTTGGCAAGGACTAGCGGGAGGAGTGAGCAGTTCTTC. The chain employs TRBV5-1 and TRBJ2-1, with 14 positions matching TRBD2. CDR3 length equals 16 residues. V trimming: 0 bases; J trimming: 9 bases; junction bases outside the gene matches: 5. The germline V gene encodes CDR1 SGHRS and CDR2 YFSETQ. The whole variable domain, remainder taken from reference TRBV5-1 and TRBJ2-1, is KAGVTQTPRYLIKTRGQQVTLSCSPISGHRSVSWYQQTPGQGLQFLFEYFSETQRNKGNFPGRFSGRQFSNSRSEMNVSTLELGDSALYLCASSLARTSGRSEQFFGPGTRLTVL.

DNA of the CDR3: TGTGCCAGCGGCCGAGTTATGGGACAGGGGGACACAGATACGCAGTATTTT. Amino acids: CASGRVMGQGDTDTQYF. The V gene is TRBV28, the J gene TRBJ2-3; 11 bases are a match to TRBD1. Germline CDR1 is MDHEN and CDR2 is SYDVKM. The CDR3 covers 17 residues. V lost 8 bases to trimming and J lost 2 bases; unmatched junction nucleotides: 12.

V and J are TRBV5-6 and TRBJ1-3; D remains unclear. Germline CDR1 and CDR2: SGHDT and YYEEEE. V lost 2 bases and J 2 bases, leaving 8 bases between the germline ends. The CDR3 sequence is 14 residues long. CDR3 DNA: TGTGCCAGCAGCTTTGGAGGAACTGGAAACACCATATATTTT. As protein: CASSFGGTGNTIYF.

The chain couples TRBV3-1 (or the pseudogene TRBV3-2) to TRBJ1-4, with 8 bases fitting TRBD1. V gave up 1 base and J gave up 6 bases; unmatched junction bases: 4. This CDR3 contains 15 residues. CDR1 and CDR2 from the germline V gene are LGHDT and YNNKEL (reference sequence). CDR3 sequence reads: CASSQVGTGHEKLFF. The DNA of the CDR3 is TGTGCCAGCAGCCAAGTTGGGACAGGCCATGAAAAACTGTTTTTT.

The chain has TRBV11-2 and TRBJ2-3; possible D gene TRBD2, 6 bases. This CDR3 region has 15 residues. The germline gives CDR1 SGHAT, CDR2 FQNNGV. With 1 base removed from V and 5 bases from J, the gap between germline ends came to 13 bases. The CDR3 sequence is CASSLVGGRVDTQYF. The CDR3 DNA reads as TGTGCCAGCAGCTTAGTCGGGGGACGAGTAGATACGCAGTATTTT.

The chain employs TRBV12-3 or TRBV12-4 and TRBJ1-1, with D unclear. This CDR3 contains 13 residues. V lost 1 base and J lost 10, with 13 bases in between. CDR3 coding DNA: TGTGCCAGCAGTTTAGGGTTTGGTCAGCGAGCTTTCTTT. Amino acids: CASSLGFGQRAFF.

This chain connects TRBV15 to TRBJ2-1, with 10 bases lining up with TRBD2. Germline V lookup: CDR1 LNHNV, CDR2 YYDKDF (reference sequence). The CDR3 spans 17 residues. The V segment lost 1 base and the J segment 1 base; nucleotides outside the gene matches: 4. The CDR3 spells CATSRGLAGVSYNEQFF. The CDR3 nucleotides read TGTGCCACCAGCAGAGGGCTAGCGGGAGTTTCCTACAATGAGCAGTTCTTC. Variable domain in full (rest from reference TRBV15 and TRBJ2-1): DAMVIQNPRYQVTQFGKPVTLSCSQTLNHNVMYWYQQKSSQAPKLLFHYYDKDFNNEADTPDNFQSRRPNTSFCFLDIRSPGLGDTAMYLCATSRGLAGVSYNEQFFGPGTRLTVL.

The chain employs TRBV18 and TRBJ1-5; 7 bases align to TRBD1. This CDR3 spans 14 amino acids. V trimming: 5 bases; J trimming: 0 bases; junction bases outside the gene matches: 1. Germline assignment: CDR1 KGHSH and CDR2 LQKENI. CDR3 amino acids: CASSGTASNQPQHF. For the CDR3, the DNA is TGTGCCAGCTCAGGGACAGCTAGCAATCAGCCCCAGCATTTT.

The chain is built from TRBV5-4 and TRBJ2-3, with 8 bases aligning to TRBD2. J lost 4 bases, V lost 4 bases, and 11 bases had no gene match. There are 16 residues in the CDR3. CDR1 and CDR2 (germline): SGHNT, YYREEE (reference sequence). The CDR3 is CASSVAMGLEADTQYF. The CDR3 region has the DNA TGTGCCAGCAGCGTGGCCATGGGACTAGAGGCAGATACGCAGTATTTT. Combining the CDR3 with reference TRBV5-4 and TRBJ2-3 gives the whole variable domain ETGVTQSPTHLIKTRGQQVTLRCSSQSGHNTVSWYQQALGQGPQFIFQYYREEENGRGNFPPRFSGLQFPNYSSELNVNALELDDSALYLCASSVAMGLEADTQYFGPGTRLTVL.

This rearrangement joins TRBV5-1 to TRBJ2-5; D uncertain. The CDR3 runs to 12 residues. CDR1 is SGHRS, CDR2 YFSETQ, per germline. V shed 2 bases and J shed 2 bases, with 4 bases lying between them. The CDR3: CASSLSQETQYF. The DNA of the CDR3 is TGCGCCAGCAGCTTATCTCAAGAGACCCAGTACTTC.

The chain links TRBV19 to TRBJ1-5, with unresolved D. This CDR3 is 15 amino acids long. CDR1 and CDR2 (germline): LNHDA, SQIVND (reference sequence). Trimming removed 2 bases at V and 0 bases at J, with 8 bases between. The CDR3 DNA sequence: TGTGCCAGTAGTATACGGGTGGATAGCAATCAGCCCCAGCATTTT. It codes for CASSIRVDSNQPQHF.

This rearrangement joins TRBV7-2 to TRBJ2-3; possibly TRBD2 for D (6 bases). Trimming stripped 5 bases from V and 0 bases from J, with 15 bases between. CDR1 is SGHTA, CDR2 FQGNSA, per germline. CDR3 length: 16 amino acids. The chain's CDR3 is CASSRDGTSSTDTQYF. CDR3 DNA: TGTGCCAGCAGCCGCGACGGGACTTCTAGCACAGATACGCAGTATTTT. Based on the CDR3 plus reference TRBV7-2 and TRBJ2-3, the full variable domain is GAGVSQSPSNKVTEKGKDVELRCDPISGHTALYWYRQSLGQGLEFLIYFQGNSAPDKSGLPSDRFSAERTGGSVSTLTIQRTQQEDSAVYLCASSRDGTSSTDTQYFGPGTRLTVL.

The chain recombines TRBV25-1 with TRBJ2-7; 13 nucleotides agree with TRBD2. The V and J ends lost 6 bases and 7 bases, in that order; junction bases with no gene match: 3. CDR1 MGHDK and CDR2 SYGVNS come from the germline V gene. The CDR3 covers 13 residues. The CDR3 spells CASSWGLAGEQYF. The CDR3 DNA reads TGTGCCAGCAGCTGGGGACTAGCGGGAGAGCAGTACTTC.

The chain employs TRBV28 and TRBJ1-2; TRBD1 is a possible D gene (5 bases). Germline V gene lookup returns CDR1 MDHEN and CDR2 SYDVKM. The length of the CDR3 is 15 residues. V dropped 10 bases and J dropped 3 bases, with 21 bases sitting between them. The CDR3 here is CATGQGLGLDYGYTF. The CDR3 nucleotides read TGTGCCACAGGACAAGGTTTGGGGTTGGACTATGGCTACACCTTC.